The clone carrying this T cell receptor (beta chain) occurred a few times. Its antigen is still unknown. This entry comes from a study of beta chain features in type 1 diabetes. Regarding the study as a whole: A PCR bias possibly favoring shorter templates would apply equally to patients and controls. Moderately but significantly shorter TCRB CDR3s were found in Type 1 diabetes patients in all four CD4+ subsets.

Every bit of the isolated RNA underwent reverse transcription, so sequencing read expressed TCRB transcripts. Profiling relied on immunoSEQ multiplex PCR, and the TCRdb table lists in-frame clones only, not all of them. The sample records a few hundred thousand clones, 8% to 10% being singletons. This CDR3 has 16 residues. The germline V and J ends were trimmed by 5 bases and 1 base, with 17 bases remaining between them. From germline, CDR1 is SNHLY and CDR2 FYNNEI. The TCR sequence derives from a man aged 25-45 years with type 1 diabetes. The chain couples TRBV2 to TRBJ1-1, with TRBD1 as a possible D gene (5 bases). Sequencing input: central memory CD4+ T cells from blood. CDR3: CASSLSRVGRNTEAFF. CDR3 DNA: TGTGCCAGCAGTTTAAGCAGGGTGGGTAGGAACACTGAAGCTTTCTTT.